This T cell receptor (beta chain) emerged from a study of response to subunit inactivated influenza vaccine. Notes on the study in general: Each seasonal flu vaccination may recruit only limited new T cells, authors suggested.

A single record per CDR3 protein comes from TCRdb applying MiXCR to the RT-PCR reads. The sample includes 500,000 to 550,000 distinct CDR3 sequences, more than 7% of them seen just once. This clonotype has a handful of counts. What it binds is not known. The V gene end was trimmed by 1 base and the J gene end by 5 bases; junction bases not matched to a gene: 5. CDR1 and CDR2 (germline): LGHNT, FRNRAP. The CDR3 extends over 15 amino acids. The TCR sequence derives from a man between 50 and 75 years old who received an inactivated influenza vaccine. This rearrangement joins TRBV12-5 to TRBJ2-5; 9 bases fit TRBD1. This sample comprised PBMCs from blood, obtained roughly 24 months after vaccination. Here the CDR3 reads CASGLDRTGDETQYF. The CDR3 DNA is TGTGCTAGTGGTTTGGACCGGACAGGGGACGAGACCCAGTACTTC.